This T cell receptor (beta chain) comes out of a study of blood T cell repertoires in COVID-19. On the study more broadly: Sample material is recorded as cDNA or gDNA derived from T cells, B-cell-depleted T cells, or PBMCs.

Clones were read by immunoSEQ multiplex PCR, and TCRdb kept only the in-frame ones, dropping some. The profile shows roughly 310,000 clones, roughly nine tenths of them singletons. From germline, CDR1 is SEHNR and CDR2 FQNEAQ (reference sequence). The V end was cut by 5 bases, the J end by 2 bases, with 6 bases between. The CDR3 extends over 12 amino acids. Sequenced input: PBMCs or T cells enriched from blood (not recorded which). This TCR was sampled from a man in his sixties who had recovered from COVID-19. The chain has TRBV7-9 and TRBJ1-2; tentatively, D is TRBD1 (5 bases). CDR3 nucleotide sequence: TGTGCCAGCAGCCCAGGGAACTATGGCTACACCTTC. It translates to CASSPGNYGYTF.